The 20 T cell receptor beta chains presented below share a single source sample, sequenced in a study of blood T cell repertoires in COVID-19. Method: immunoSEQ multiplex PCR; TCRdb's copy keeps in-frame clones and lacks some. The table has about 270,000 clones, around nine tenths seen once; the top ten hold around 1.5%. The sample comprised peripheral blood. The origin of the receptors is a woman in her sixties who had recovered from COVID-19.

The chain has TRBV29-1 and TRBJ2-1, with 8 nucleotides matching TRBD1. The germline CDR1 and CDR2 sequences are SQVTM and ANQGSEA. V lost 0 bases and J lost 4; bases outside the gene matches: 14. The CDR3 is 18 amino acids. CDR3: CSVEDWSLGTGGYNEQFF. DNA of the CDR3: TGCAGCGTTGAAGATTGGAGTTTGGGCACAGGGGGGTACAATGAGCAGTTCTTC.

V and J are TRBV3-1 (or the pseudogene TRBV3-2) and TRBJ2-3, with 9 bases matching TRBD2. Losses at the gene ends were 1 base for V and 4 bases for J; bases not matched to a gene: 0. The V gene's germline CDR1 is LGHDT and CDR2 YNNKEL (reference sequence). CDR3 size: 14 residues. The chain's CDR3 is CASSQGTSADTQYF. The CDR3 bases are TGTGCCAGCAGCCAAGGGACTAGCGCAGATACGCAGTATTTT.

This chain joins TRBV7-9 and TRBJ1-1; D is unclear. The germline gives CDR1 SEHNR, CDR2 FQNEAQ (reference sequence). The CDR3 loop spans 14 amino acids. Trimming removed 3 bases at V and 7 bases at J, with 15 bases between. CDR3 sequence (DNA): TGTGCCAGCAGCTTTCCACCTAATATCGGTGAAGCTTTCTTT. Translating gives CASSFPPNIGEAFF.

The chain is built from TRBV7-9 and TRBJ2-5; 9 nucleotides align to TRBD2. Germline values: CDR1 SEHNR, CDR2 FQNEAQ (reference sequence). With 3 bases clipped from V and 5 bases from J, the junction kept 4 bases outside the gene matches. The CDR3 covers 14 residues. The CDR3 DNA sequence: TGTGCCAGCAGCTTCGGGACTAGCTTCGAGACCCAGTACTTC. Translation: CASSFGTSFETQYF.

The J gene is TRBJ1-2, the V gene TRBV6-6; the D gene is possibly TRBD1 (6 bases). This CDR3 spans 15 amino acids. The germline V gene has CDR1 MNHNY and CDR2 SVGAGI (reference sequence). V was clipped by 6 bases and J by 5 bases, with 19 bases between them. The CDR3 nucleotides read TGTGCCAGCAGAGAGGGACAAACTCGCGGATATGGCTACACCTTC. Its protein is CASREGQTRGYGYTF.

The V gene is TRBV7-2, the J gene TRBJ2-5; a weak D match, TRBD1 (5 bases). The CDR3 runs 14 residues. CDR1 is SGHTA and CDR2 is FQGNSA in the germline V gene. Trimming took 2 bases from V and 2 from J, leaving 9 bases between them. This chain's CDR3 is CASSLFQGQETQYF. The CDR3 DNA follows: TGTGCCAGCAGCTTATTTCAGGGTCAAGAGACCCAGTACTTC. Supplemented by reference TRBV7-2 and TRBJ2-5, the full variable domain reads GAGVSQSPSNKVTEKGKDVELRCDPISGHTALYWYRQSLGQGLEFLIYFQGNSAPDKSGLPSDRFSAERTGGSVSTLTIQRTQQEDSAVYLCASSLFQGQETQYFGPGTRLLVL.

The chain couples TRBV24-1 to TRBJ1-5, with a tentative D call TRBD1 (5 bases). The CDR3 has 13 amino acids. The V gene's germline CDR1 is KGHDR and CDR2 SFDVKD. The V gene lost 6 bases and the J gene lost 2 bases, with 7 bases spanning the gap. As DNA, the CDR3 is TGTGCCACCAGTACCAGGGGCAATCAGCCCCAGCATTTT. Protein: CATSTRGNQPQHF.

The rearrangement links TRBV11-3 to TRBJ2-5, with 9 bases matching TRBD1. The germline V gene encodes CDR1 SGHNT and CDR2 YENEEA. This CDR3 spans 15 amino acids. After removal of 1 base from V and 4 bases from J, the junction contained 4 bases not matched to a gene. CDR3 loop: CASSLGGGQGETQYF. In nucleotides, the CDR3 is TGTGCCAGCAGCTTAGGGGGGGGACAGGGAGAGACCCAGTACTTC.

V gene TRBV5-8 combines with J gene TRBJ2-7; the match to TRBD2 covers 9 bases. Germline V gives CDR1 SGHTS, CDR2 YDEGEE. V lost 0 bases and J lost 0; bases outside the gene matches: 1. CDR3 length: 15 residues. As DNA, the CDR3 is TGTGCCAGCAGCTTGGAGGGACTAGCCTCCTACGAGCAGTACTTC. Protein product: CASSLEGLASYEQYF.

The chain recombines TRBV7-3 with TRBJ2-5, with TRBD1 matching over 7 bases. Germline V gives CDR1 SGHTA, CDR2 FQGTGA. V lost 5 bases and J lost 1; bases outside the gene matches: 7. This CDR3 has 15 amino acids. CDR3 sequence reads: CASSSLGQVQETQYF. DNA for the CDR3: TGTGCCAGCAGCAGCCTCGGACAGGTCCAAGAGACCCAGTACTTC. Combining the CDR3 with reference TRBV7-3 and TRBJ2-5 gives the whole variable domain GAGVSQTPSNKVTEKGKYVELRCDPISGHTALYWYRQSLGQGPEFLIYFQGTGAADDSGLPNDRFFAVRPEGSVSTLKIQRTERGDSAVYLCASSSLGQVQETQYFGPGTRLLVL.

This rearrangement joins TRBV4-2 to TRBJ2-1; the D is unclear. This CDR3 region has 17 residues. Germline lookup yields CDR1 LGHNA and CDR2 YNFKEQ. V was pared by 0 bases and J by 1 base, with 13 bases between. The CDR3 here is CASSQDSRRSSYNEQFF. The DNA for the CDR3 is TGTGCCAGCAGCCAAGATTCGAGGCGGAGTTCCTACAATGAGCAGTTCTTC.

The genes are TRBV18 and TRBJ2-1; 7 nucleotides agree with TRBD2. This CDR3 is built from 17 residues. Germline V lookup: CDR1 KGHSH, CDR2 LQKENI. The V gene end was trimmed by 2 bases and the J gene end by 6 bases; junction bases not matched to a gene: 13. The DNA for the CDR3 is TGTGCCAGCTCACCATTGGACTACCTAGCGGCGGTCAATGAGCAGTTCTTC. It is translated as CASSPLDYLAAVNEQFF.

This clone occurred a few times. This chain links TRBV28 with TRBJ1-1; maybe TRBD1 (6 bases). The CDR3 totals 13 residues. Germline V gene data show CDR1 as MDHEN and CDR2 as SYDVKM. Trimming cost V 6 bases and J 1 base, with 9 bases left between them. The CDR3 DNA is TGTGCCAGCAGCCCACAGGGGAACACTGAAGCTTTCTTT. This codes for CASSPQGNTEAFF.

To note about this clone: Other DNA sequences from this sample encode an identical CDR3 as well. The chain couples TRBV6-5 to TRBJ2-7; 8 bases are shared with TRBD1. Germline V lookup: CDR1 MNHEY, CDR2 SVGAGI. V trimming: 2 bases; J trimming: 3 bases; junction bases outside the gene matches: 3. The CDR3 is 14 residues long. The CDR3 DNA reads TGTGCCAGCAGTTACGGTGGACAGGGCTACGAGCAGTACTTC. This encodes CASSYGGQGYEQYF.

V gene TRBV6-5 combines with J gene TRBJ1-5, with D maybe TRBD1 (5 bases). Trimming stripped 6 bases from V and 3 bases from J, with 15 bases between. This CDR3 is built from 15 residues. CDR1 MNHEY and CDR2 SVGAGI come from the germline V gene. The CDR3 DNA follows: TGTGCCAGCAGACGACAGTACCTCGACAATCAGCCCCAGCATTTT. It translates to CASRRQYLDNQPQHF.

This clone was found once. This sequence joins TRBV6-5 and TRBJ2-7, with 12 bases that match TRBD2. After removal of 7 bases from V and 7 bases from J, the junction contained 11 bases not matched to a gene. The CDR3 is 15 residues long. Per germline, CDR1 MNHEY and CDR2 SVGAGI. For the CDR3, the DNA is TGTGCCAGCAACGGACTAGCGGGGACCTCCTGGGAGCAGTACTTC. Protein product: CASNGLAGTSWEQYF.

The chain links TRBV7-2 to TRBJ1-5; TRBD1 might be the D (5 bases). The V gene lost 0 bases and the J gene lost 6 bases, with 6 bases spanning the gap. This CDR3 has 13 amino acids. CDR1 and CDR2 (germline): SGHTA, FQGNSA. CDR3 coding DNA: TGTGCCAGCAGCTTAGCGGGGGGTCAGCCCCAGCATTTT. Encoded protein: CASSLAGGQPQHF.

The J gene is TRBJ2-2, the V gene TRBV4-2; 7 bases are shared with TRBD1. The germline CDR1 and CDR2 sequences are LGHNA and YNFKEQ. Losses at the gene ends were 0 bases for V and 1 base for J; bases not matched to a gene: 2. The CDR3 spans 16 residues. The DNA of the CDR3 is TGTGCCAGCAGCCAAGATCACAGGGGGAACACCGGGGAGCTGTTTTTT. It specifies CASSQDHRGNTGELFF.

This clone was observed a single time. This rearrangement joins TRBV2 to TRBJ1-1, with D possibly TRBD1 on 5 matching bases. V dropped 6 bases and J dropped 1 base, with 9 bases sitting between them. The CDR3 has 13 residues. Germline CDR1 is SNHLY and CDR2 is FYNNEI. CDR3 protein: CASRDTGNTEAFF. The CDR3 bases are TGTGCCAGCAGGGATACAGGGAACACTGAAGCTTTCTTT.

V and J are TRBV19 and TRBJ1-3, with TRBD1 matching over 9 bases. Germline loops: CDR1 LNHDA, CDR2 SQIVND (reference sequence). This CDR3 contains 14 residues. V was clipped by 6 bases and J by 3 bases; unmatched bases: 3. The CDR3 DNA reads TGTGCCAGTAGCTCGGACAGGGGTGGAAACACCATATATTTT. Translated, it gives CASSSDRGGNTIYF. Supplemented by reference TRBV19 and TRBJ1-3, the full variable domain reads DGGITQSPKYLFRKEGQNVTLSCEQNLNHDAMYWYRQDPGQGLRLIYYSQIVNDFQKGDIAEGYSVSREKKESFPLTVTSAQKNPTAFYLCASSSDRGGNTIYFGEGSWLTVV.